The present TCR beta chain was sequenced within a study of CD8 T cells in ankylosing spondylitis. This clonotype showed up just a few times. Its antigen is unknown. CDR3 length equals 14 residues. The germline V and J ends were trimmed by 6 bases and 7 bases, with 19 bases remaining between them. In germline, CDR1 is SGHDT, CDR2 YYEEEE. Study results and limitations: Disease-associated clonotypes exhibited CD8+ identity and were relatively infrequent in peripheral blood. Characteristic of ankylosing spondylitis blood, it appeared, was a TCR beta motif comprising eight highly homologous variants. Researchers reportedly found disease-linked clones significantly enriched in matched ankylosing spondylitis synovial fluid.

TCRdb recomputed calls from the 5' RACE reads with MiXCR, one row per CDR3 protein. The sample has fewer than 750,000 distinct CDR3 sequences, 19% seen once. The sequenced material came from blood, either unsorted or a sorted T cell fraction (not recorded which). This TCR came from a male donor with ankylosing spondylitis. The chain carries TRBV5-6 and TRBJ1-1; perhaps TRBD1 as D (6 bases). The chain's CDR3 is CASKGEPQDIEAFF. CDR3 bases: TGTGCCAGCAAGGGGGAGCCGCAAGATATTGAAGCTTTCTTT.